The entry below describes one TCR beta chain. The V gene's germline CDR1 is SNHLY and CDR2 FYNNEI. CDR3 length: 18 amino acids. The junction had 17 bases not matched to a gene; V was cut back by 6 bases and J by 4 bases. Profiled with immunoSEQ multiplex PCR; TCRdb holds only in-frame clones, not every one. The sample lists about 140,000 clones, about 88% occurring once. This specimen comes from a study of cytomegalovirus exposure and HLA in healthy donors. The chain couples TRBV2 to TRBJ2-5, with 10 bases identical to TRBD2. Sequences were obtained from PBMCs. The source of this sequence is a man between 18 and 29 years old in good health and CMV-seropositive. CDR3 sequence (DNA): TGTGCCAGCAGCGCGCGCGCCCCGGCTAGCGGGGGTGGAGAGACCCAGTACTTC. Residues: CASSARAPASGGGETQYF.